Listed below are T cell receptor beta chains from one sample, sequenced in a study of T cells after yellow fever vaccination. TCRdb re-called the 5' RACE reads through MiXCR, storing one row per CDR3 protein. The repertoire includes approximately 580,000 distinct CDR3 sequences, about 17% of them detected once, and around a sixth sits in the top ten. Sequences were derived from PBMCs, sampled about 5 days after the first yellow fever vaccination. The receptors here all came from a man aged 18 to 30 who received the YFV17D yellow fever vaccine. Each CDR3 is given with its conserved first and last residue.

V gene	CDR3 protein
TRBV5-5	CASSLFSGGTGELFF
TRBV6-5	CASSYSMGDEHGYTF
TRBV3-1	CASSQVRRGADGYTF
TRBV5-1	CASSPAGGSGGPSLTDTQYF
TRBV7-2	CASERWPTEAFF
TRBV12-3/TRBV12-4	CASSPGGSSSYNEQFF
TRBV25-1	CASSTGLGGNTIYF
TRBV18	CASSHVSGRRNTEAFF
TRBV6-2/TRBV6-3	CASSSRGAGAYNEQFF
TRBV6-1	CASLRGAGGYTF
TRBV7-9	CASSNPGGSHIEQFF
TRBV7-2	CASSSTGQGYIANYGYTF
TRBV5-1	CASSTMTSGVAETQYF
TRBV3-1	CASSEFGSAHNTEAFF
TRBV12-3/TRBV12-4	CASSTGQPSNQPQHF
TRBV27	CASSPEQGVNYEQYF
TRBV7-2	CASSLLVSFDNEQFF
TRBV20-1	CSARDLAGAYEQYF
TRBV3-1	CASSQPGLAGGNTGELFF
TRBV7-8	CASSLAMAGTDTQYF
TRBV7-8	CASSLGTAGVQETQYF
TRBV12-3/TRBV12-4	CASRRDFDQPQHF
TRBV7-8	CASSQRNSGRNQPQHF
TRBV29-1	CSVEEVQHIQYF
TRBV20-1	CSAPGWSVPSDTQYF
TRBV7-9	CASSLDSAEVDEQYF
TRBV28	CASTRRGGGLQKLFF
TRBV7-2	CASSELAGGGGELFF
TRBV5-1	CASRGYPNNEQFF
TRBV27	CASSPVLLNTEAFF
TRBV4-1	CASSLQHSDYSNQPQHF
TRBV7-8	CASSPYTSRAYEQYF
TRBV29-1	CSVEDYRQGGRNTEAFF
TRBV7-2	CASSFDFSYEQYF
TRBV5-1	CASSSGTAFEQYF
TRBV4-1	CASSHPDALGELFF
TRBV6-2/TRBV6-3	CASSYHQVGEQYF
TRBV24-1	CATSAGLPNNEQFF
TRBV7-9	CASSRQAWGRGLETQYF
TRBV5-1	CASSLEGTPARTDTQYF